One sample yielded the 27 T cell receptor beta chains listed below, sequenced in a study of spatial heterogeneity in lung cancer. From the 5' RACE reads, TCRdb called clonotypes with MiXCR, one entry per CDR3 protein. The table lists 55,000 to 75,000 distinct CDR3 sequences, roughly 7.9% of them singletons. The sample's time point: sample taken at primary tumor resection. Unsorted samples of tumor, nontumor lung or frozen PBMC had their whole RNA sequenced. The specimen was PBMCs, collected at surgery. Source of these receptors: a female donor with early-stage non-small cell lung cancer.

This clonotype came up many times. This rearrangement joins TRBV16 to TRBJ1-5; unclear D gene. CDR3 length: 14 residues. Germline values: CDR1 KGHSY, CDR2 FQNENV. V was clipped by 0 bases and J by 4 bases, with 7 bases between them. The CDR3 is CASSQSSGNQPQHF. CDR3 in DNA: TGTGCCAGCAGCCAATCATCGGGGAATCAGCCCCAGCATTTT.

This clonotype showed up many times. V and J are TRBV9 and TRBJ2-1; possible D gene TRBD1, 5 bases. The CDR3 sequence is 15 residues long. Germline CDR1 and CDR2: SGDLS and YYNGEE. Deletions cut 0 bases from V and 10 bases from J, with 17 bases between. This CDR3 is CASSVGIAGPREQFF. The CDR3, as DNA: TGTGCCAGCAGCGTAGGTATAGCAGGGCCCCGGGAGCAGTTCTTC.

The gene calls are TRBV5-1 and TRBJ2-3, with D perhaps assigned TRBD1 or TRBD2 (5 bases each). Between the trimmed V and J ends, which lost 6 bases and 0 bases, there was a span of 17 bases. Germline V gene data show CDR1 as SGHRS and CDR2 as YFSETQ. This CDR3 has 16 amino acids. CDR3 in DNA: TGCGCCAGCACCCTGGGGGAGTCTACTAGCACAGATACGCAGTATTTT. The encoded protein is CASTLGESTSTDTQYF.

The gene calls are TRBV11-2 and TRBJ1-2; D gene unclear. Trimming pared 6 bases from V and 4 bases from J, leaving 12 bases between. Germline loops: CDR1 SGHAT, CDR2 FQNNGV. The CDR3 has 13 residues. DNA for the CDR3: TGTGCCAGCAGTCCCGACGGATCCTATGGCTACACCTTC. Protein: CASSPDGSYGYTF.

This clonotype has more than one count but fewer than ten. CDR3 DNA sequence: TGTGCCACCAGCTCTAGGGGGGTCGGCGAGCAGTACTTC. This sequence encodes CATSSRGVGEQYF. The chain recombines TRBV24-1 with TRBJ2-7; the D gene could be TRBD1 or TRBD2 (6 bases each). CDR3 size: 13 residues. Germline assignment: CDR1 KGHDR and CDR2 SFDVKD. V gave up 7 bases and J gave up 6 bases, with 15 bases separating them.

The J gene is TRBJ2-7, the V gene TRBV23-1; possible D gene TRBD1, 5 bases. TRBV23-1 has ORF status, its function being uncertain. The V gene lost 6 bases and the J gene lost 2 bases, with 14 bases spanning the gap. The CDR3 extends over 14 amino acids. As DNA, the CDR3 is TGCGCCAGCAGCCTACAACAGGACCCCTACGAGCAGTACTTC. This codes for CASSLQQDPYEQYF.

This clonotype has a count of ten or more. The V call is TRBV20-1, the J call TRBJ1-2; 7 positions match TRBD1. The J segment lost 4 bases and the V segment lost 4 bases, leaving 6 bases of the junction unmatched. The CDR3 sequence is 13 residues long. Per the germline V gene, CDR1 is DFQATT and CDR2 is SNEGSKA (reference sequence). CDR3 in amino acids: CSAIPQGGYGYTF. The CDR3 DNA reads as TGCAGTGCTATTCCCCAGGGGGGCTATGGCTACACCTTC.

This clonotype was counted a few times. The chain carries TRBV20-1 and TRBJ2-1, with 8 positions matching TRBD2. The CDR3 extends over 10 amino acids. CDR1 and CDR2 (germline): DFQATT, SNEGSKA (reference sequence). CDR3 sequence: CSEAGDEQFF. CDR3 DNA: TGCAGCGAAGCGGGAGACGAGCAGTTCTTC.

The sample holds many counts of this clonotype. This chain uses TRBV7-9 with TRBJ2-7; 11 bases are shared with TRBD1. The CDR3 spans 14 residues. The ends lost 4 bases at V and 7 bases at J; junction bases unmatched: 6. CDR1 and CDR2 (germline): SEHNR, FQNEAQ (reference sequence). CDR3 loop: CASSSPGTGGEQYF. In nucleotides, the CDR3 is TGTGCCAGCAGCTCCCCCGGGACAGGGGGAGAGCAGTACTTC.

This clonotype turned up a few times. The CDR3, as DNA: TGTGCCAGCAGTTTAGGTATCCGCGAGCAGTACTTC. Translated, it gives CASSLGIREQYF. The chain links TRBV12-3 or TRBV12-4 to TRBJ2-7, with unresolved D. V lost 1 base and J lost 6, with 7 bases in between. This CDR3 is 12 amino acids long.

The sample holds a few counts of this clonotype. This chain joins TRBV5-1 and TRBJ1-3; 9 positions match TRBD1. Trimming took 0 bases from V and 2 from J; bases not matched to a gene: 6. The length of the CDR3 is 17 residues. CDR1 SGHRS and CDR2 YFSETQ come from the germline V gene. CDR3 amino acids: CASSLEGQGRTGNTIYF. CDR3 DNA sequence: TGCGCCAGCAGCTTGGAGGGACAGGGCCGAACTGGAAACACCATATATTTT.

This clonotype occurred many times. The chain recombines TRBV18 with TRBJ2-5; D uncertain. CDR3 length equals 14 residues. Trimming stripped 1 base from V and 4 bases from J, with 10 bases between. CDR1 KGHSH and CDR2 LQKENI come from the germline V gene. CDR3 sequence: CASSPQGTGETQYF. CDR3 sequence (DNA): TGTGCCAGCTCACCACAGGGAACTGGAGAGACCCAGTACTTC.

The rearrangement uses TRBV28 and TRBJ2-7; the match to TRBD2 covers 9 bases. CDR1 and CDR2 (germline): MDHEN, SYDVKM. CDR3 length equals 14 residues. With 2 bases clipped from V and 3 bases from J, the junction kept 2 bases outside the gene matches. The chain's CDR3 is CASSLPAGGYEQYF. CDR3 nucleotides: TGTGCCAGCAGTTTACCAGCGGGGGGCTACGAGCAGTACTTC.

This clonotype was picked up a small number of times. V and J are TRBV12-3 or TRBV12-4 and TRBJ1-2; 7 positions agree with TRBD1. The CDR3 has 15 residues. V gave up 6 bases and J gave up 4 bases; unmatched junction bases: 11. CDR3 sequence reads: CASSQGQVPSYGYTF. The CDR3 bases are TGTGCCAGCAGCCAAGGACAGGTTCCTTCCTATGGCTACACCTTC.

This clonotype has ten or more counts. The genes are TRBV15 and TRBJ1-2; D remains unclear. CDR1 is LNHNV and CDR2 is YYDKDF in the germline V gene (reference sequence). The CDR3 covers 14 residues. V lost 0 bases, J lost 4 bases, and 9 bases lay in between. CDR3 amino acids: CATSRDGVSYGYTF. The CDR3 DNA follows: TGTGCCACCAGCAGAGACGGGGTTTCCTATGGCTACACCTTC.

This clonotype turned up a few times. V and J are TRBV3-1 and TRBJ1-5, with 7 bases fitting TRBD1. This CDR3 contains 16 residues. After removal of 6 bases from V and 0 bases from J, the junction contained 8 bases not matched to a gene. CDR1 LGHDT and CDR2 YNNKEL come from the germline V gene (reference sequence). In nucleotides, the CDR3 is TGTGCCAGCAGGCAGGGGGTAAGGCCTAGCAATCAGCCCCAGCATTTT. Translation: CASRQGVRPSNQPQHF.

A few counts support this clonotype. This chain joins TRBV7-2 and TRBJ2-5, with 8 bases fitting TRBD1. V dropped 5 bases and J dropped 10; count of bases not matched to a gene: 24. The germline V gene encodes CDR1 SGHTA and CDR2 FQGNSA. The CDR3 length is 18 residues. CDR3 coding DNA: TGTGCCAGCAGCCAACTACCTCCCGGGACAGGCCTGGCCGAGGTCCAGTACTTC. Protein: CASSQLPPGTGLAEVQYF.

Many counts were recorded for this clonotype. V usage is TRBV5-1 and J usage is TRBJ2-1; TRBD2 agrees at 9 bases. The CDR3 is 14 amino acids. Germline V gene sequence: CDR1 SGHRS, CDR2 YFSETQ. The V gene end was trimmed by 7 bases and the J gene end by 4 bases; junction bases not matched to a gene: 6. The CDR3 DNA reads TGCGCCAGCGCTCTAGCGGGACTATACAATGAGCAGTTCTTC. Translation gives CASALAGLYNEQFF.

CDR3 sequence (DNA): TGTGCCAGCAGCTTGGTCCCGGGACTCCCATCTTACACAGATACGCAGTATTTT. Its protein product is CASSLVPGLPSYTDTQYF. The chain carries TRBV7-3 and TRBJ2-3, with a tentative D call TRBD2 (6 bases). V gave up 3 bases and J gave up 2 bases, with 21 bases separating them. The CDR3 consists of 18 residues. Germline CDR1 reads SGHTA; CDR2 reads FQGTGA.

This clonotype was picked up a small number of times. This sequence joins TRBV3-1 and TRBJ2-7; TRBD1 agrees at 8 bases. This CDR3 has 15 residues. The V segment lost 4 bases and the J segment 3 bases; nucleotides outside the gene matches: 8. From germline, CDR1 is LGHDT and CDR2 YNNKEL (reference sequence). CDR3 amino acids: CASSLRTGLRYEQYF. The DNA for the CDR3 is TGTGCCAGCAGCCTCAGGACAGGGCTTCGCTACGAGCAGTACTTC.

The CDR3 loop reads CASSVGTGSAYEQYF. The CDR3 DNA reads TGTGCCAGCAGCGTAGGGACAGGGTCGGCCTACGAGCAGTACTTC. This chain joins TRBV9 and TRBJ2-7, with 8 bases matching TRBD1. This CDR3 contains 15 residues. With V trimmed by 0 bases and J by 2 bases, 4 bases remained unmatched. The germline gives CDR1 SGDLS, CDR2 YYNGEE. The full variable domain, completed using reference TRBV9 and TRBJ2-7, is DSGVTQTPKHLITATGQRVTLRCSPRSGDLSVYWYQQSLDQGLQFLIQYYNGEERAKGNILERFSAQQFPDLHSELNLSSLELGDSALYFCASSVGTGSAYEQYFGPGTRLTVT.

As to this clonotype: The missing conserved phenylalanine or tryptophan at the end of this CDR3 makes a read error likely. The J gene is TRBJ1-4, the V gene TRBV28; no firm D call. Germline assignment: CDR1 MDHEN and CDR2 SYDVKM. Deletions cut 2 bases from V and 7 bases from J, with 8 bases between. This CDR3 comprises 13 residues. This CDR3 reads CASSLVQFEKLFI. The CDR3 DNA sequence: TGTGCCAGCAGTTTAGTCCAGTTTGAAAAACTGTTTATT.

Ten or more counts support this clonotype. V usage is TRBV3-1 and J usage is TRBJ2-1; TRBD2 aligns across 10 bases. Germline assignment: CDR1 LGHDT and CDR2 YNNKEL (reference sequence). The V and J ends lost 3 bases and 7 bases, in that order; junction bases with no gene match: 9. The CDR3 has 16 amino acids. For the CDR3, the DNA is TGTGCCAGCAGCCACGCCTTAGCGGGAGGTCCTAATGAGCAGTTCTTC. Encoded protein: CASSHALAGGPNEQFF.

CDR3 sequence: CASSLWGVRDKLFF. The CDR3 DNA is TGTGCCAGCAGCCTGTGGGGGGTGCGGGATAAACTGTTTTTT. The chain couples TRBV27 to TRBJ1-4; the D gene is possibly TRBD1 (5 bases). Trimming removed 6 bases from V and 11 bases from J, with 19 bases in between. Germline assignment: CDR1 MNHEY and CDR2 SMNVEV (reference sequence). CDR3 size: 14 residues.

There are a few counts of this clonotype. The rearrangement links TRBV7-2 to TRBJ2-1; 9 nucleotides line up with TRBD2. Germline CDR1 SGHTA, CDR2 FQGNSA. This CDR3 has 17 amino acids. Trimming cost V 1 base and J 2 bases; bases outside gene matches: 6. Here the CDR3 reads CASSLGGSGSPYNEQFF. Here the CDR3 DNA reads TGTGCCAGCAGCTTAGGGGGTAGCGGGAGCCCCTACAATGAGCAGTTCTTC. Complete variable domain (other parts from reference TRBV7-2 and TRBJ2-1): GAGVSQSPSNKVTEKGKDVELRCDPISGHTALYWYRQSLGQGLEFLIYFQGNSAPDKSGLPSDRFSAERTGGSVSTLTIQRTQQEDSAVYLCASSLGGSGSPYNEQFFGPGTRLTVL.

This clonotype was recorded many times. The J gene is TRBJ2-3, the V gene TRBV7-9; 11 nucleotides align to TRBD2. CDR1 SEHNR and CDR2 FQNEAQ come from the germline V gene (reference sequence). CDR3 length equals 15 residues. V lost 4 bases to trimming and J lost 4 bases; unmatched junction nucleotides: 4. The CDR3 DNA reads TGTGCCAGCAGCTCCTTAGCGGGAGGGCCAGATACGCAGTATTTT. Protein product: CASSSLAGGPDTQYF.

The CDR3 loop reads CASSLGSEQFF. In DNA, the CDR3 is TGTGCCAGCAGTCTAGGAAGCGAGCAGTTCTTC. This chain uses TRBV6-6 with TRBJ2-1, with D hard to call. The CDR3 is 11 amino acids. Germline lookup yields CDR1 MNHNY and CDR2 SVGAGI (reference sequence). V shed 5 bases and J shed 10 bases, with 9 bases lying between them.